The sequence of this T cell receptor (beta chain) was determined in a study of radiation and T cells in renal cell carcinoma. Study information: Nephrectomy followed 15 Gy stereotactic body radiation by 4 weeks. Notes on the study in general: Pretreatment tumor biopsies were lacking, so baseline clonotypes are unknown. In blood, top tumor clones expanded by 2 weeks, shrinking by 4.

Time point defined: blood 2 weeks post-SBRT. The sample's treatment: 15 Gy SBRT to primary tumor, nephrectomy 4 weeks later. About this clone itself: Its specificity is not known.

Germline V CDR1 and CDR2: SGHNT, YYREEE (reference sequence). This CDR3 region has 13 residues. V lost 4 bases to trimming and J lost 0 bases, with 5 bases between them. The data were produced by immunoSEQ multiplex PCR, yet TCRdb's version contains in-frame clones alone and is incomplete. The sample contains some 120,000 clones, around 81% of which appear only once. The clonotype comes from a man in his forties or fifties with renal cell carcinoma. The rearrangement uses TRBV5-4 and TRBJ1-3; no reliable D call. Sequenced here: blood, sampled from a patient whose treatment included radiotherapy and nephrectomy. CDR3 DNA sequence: TGTGCCAGCAGCGTGTCCTCTGGAAACACCATATATTTT. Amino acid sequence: CASSVSSGNTIYF. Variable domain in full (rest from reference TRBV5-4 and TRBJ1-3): ETGVTQSPTHLIKTRGQQVTLRCSSQSGHNTVSWYQQALGQGPQFIFQYYREEENGRGNFPPRFSGLQFPNYSSELNVNALELDDSALYLCASSVSSGNTIYFGEGSWLTVV.